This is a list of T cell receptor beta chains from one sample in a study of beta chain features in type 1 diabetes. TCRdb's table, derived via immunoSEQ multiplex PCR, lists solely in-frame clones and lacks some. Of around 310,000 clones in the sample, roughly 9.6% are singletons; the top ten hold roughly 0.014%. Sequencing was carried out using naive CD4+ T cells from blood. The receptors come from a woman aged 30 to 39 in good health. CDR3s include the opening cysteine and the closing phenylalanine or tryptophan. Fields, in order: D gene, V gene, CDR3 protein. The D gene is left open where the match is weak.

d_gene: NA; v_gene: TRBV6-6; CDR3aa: CASSSDRDTEAFF
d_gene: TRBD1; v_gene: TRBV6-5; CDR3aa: CASSSDRGYNEQFF
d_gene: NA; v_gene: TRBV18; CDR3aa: CASSESSSYNEQFF
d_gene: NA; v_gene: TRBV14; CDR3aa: CASSQVEGTATRETQYF
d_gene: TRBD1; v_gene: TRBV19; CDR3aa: CASSTTGKVDTQYF
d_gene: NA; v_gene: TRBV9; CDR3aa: CASSLSGSTDTQYF
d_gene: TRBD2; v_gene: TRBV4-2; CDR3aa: CASSQGASGDYNEQFF
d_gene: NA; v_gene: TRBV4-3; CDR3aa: CASSQDIGASSYEQYF
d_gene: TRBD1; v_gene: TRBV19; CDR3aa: CASSQGDYGYTF
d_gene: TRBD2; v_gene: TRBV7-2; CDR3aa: CASSPGGLAGAVDTQYF
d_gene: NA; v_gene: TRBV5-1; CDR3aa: CASSKSTGRRNTEAFF
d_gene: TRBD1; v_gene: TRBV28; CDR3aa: CASTTPYGTAQETQYF
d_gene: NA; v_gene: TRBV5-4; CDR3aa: CASSPRGWEGRTEAFF
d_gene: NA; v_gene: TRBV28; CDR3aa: CASSSVTYEQYF